The clone carrying this T cell receptor (beta chain) was recorded at least ten times. One entry per CDR3 protein, called by TCRdb with MiXCR from the 5' RACE reads. The data show around 72,000 distinct CDR3 sequences, approximately 7.3% seen once. This record belongs to a study of T cells after yellow fever vaccination. Germline loops: CDR1 MNHEY, CDR2 SMNVEV (reference sequence). The V end was cut by 2 bases, the J end by 5 bases, with 19 bases between. This CDR3 contains 16 residues. The chain is built from TRBV27 and TRBJ2-7; the D gene is possibly TRBD1 (6 bases). The sequencing used CD8+ T cells sorted from PBMCs, collected roughly 10 days after the first yellow fever vaccination. The clonotype comes from a man younger than 35 who received the YFV17D yellow fever vaccine. CDR3 sequence (DNA): TGTGCCAGCAGTTTAAGACAGGATATTCTCGGCAACGAGCAGTACTTC. Protein sequence: CASSLRQDILGNEQYF.